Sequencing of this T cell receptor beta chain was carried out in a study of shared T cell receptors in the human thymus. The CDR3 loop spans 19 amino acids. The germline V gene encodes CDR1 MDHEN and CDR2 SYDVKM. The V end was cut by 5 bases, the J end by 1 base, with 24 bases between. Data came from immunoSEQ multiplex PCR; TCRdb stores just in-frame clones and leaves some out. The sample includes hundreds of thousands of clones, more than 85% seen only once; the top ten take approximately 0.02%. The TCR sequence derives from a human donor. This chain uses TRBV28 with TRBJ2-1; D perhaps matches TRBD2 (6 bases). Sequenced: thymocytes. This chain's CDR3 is CASSTLLHLARGSYNEQFF. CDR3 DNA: TGTGCCAGCAGTACCCTACTCCATCTAGCGAGGGGTTCCTACAATGAGCAGTTCTTC.